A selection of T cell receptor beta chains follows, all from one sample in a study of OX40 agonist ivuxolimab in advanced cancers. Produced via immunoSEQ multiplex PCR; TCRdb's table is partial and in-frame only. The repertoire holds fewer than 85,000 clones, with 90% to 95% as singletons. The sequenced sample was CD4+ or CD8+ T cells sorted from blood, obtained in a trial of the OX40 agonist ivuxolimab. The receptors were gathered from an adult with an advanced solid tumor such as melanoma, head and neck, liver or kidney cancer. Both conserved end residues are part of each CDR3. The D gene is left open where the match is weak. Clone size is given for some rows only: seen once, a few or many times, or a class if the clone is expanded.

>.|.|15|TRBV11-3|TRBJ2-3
CASSLVGGRTDTQYF
TGTGCCAGCAGCTTAGTAGGGGGGCGCACAGATACGCAGTATTTT
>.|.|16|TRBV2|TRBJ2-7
CASSRGGLERSGEQYF
TGTGCCAGCAGCCGAGGAGGTCTAGAGCGGTCGGGGGAGCAGTACTTC
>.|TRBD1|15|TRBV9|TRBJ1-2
CASSVQGASNYGYTF
TGTGCCAGCAGCGTACAGGGGGCCTCGAACTATGGCTACACCTTC
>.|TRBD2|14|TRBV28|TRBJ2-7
CASIPSGRLYEQYF
TGTGCCAGCATCCCTAGCGGGAGGTTGTACGAGCAGTACTTC
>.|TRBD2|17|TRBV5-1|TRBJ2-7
CASSRKGLAGVFDEQYF
TGCGCCAGCAGCAGAAAGGGACTAGCGGGAGTATTCGACGAGCAGTACTTC
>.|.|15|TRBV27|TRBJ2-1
CASSLVVNSYNEQFF
TGTGCCAGCAGTTTGGTAGTAAACTCCTACAATGAGCAGTTCTTC
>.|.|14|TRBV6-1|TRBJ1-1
CASSESPRGTEAFF
TGTGCCAGCAGTGAAAGTCCCCGGGGGACTGAAGCTTTCTTT
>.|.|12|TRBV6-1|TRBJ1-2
CASRLSTYGYTF
TGTGCCAGCAGACTGAGTACTTATGGCTACACCTTC
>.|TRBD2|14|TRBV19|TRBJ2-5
CASSTASGKETQYF
TGTGCCAGTAGTACGGCAAGCGGGAAAGAGACCCAGTACTTC
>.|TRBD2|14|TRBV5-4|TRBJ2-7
CASSFRGRDYEQYF
TGTGCCAGCAGCTTTCGCGGGAGAGACTACGAGCAGTACTTC
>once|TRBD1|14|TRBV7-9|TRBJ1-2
CASSPGQGDYGYTF
TGTGCCAGCAGCCCTGGACAGGGGGACTATGGCTACACCTTC
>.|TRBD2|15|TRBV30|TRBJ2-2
CAWMGLAGVTGELFF
TGTGCCTGGATGGGACTAGCGGGAGTTACCGGGGAGCTGTTTTTT
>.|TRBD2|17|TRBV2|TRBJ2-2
CASSPGDGRADTGELFF
TGTGCCAGCAGCCCTGGAGATGGGAGGGCGGACACCGGGGAGCTGTTTTTT
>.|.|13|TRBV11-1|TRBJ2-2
CASGAVNTGELFF
TGTGCCAGCGGGGCTGTTAACACCGGGGAGCTGTTTTTT
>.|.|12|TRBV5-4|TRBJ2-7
CASSPVGGEQYF
TGTGCCAGCAGCCCAGTGGGTGGGGAGCAGTACTTC
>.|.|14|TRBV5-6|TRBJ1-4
CASSETRTNEKLFF
TGTGCCAGCAGCGAAACCAGGACTAATGAAAAACTGTTTTTT
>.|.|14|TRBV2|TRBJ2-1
CASSVGRDYNEQFF
TGTGCCAGCAGTGTGGGTAGGGACTACAATGAGCAGTTCTTC
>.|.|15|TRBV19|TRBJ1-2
CASSIDGTARYGYTF
TGTGCCAGTAGTATCGACGGGACCGCGAGGTATGGCTACACCTTC
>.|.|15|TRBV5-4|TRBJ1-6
CASSRGGGDNSPLHF
TGTGCCAGCTCTCGGGGGGGAGGGGACAATTCACCCCTCCACTTT
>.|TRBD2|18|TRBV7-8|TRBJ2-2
CASSSLSTSGRYTGELFF
TGTGCCAGCAGCTCCCTCTCGACTAGCGGGAGATATACCGGGGAGCTGTTTTTT
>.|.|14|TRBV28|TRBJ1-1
CASPPRGLNTEAFF
TGTGCCAGCCCCCCCCGGGGGCTGAACACTGAAGCTTTCTTT
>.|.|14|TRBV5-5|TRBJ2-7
CASSFRPGVEEQYF
TGTGCCAGCAGCTTCAGACCGGGGGTGGAAGAGCAGTACTTC
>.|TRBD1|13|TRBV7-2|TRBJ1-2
CASSRQGLYGYTF
TGTGCCAGCAGTCGACAGGGGCTCTATGGCTACACCTTC
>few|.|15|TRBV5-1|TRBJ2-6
CASSFGISGANVLTF
TGCGCCAGCAGCTTCGGGATATCAGGGGCCAACGTCCTGACTTTC
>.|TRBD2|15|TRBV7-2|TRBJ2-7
CASSLQPSGVYEQYF
TGTGCCAGCAGCTTGCAGCCTAGCGGGGTGTACGAGCAGTACTTC
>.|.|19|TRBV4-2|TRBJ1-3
CASSQEIGDRMSSGNTIYF
TGTGCCAGCAGCCAAGAAATAGGGGATCGGATGAGCTCTGGAAACACCATATATTTT
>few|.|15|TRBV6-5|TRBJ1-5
CASSTGGFSNQPQHF
TGTGCCAGCAGTACGGGAGGTTTTAGCAATCAGCCCCAGCATTTT
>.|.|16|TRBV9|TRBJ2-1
CASSVGLGGNYNEQFF
TGTGCCAGCAGCGTTGGATTAGGGGGTAACTACAATGAGCAGTTCTTC
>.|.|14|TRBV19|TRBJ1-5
CASTDRSSNQPQHF
TGTGCCAGTACCGATCGCAGTAGCAATCAGCCCCAGCATTTT
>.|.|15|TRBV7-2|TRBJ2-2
CASSSRRANTGELFF
TGTGCCAGCAGCTCGCGTAGAGCTAACACCGGGGAGCTGTTTTTT
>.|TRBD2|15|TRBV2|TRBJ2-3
CASRRAGVGADTQYF
TGTGCCAGCAGGCGAGCGGGAGTGGGGGCAGATACGCAGTATTTT
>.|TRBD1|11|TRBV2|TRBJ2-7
CASQTGDEQYF
TGTGCCAGTCAAACAGGGGACGAGCAGTACTTC
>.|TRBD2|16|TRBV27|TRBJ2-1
CASSSRSGSSYNEQFF
TGTGCCAGCAGTTCGAGGAGCGGGAGCTCCTACAATGAGCAGTTCTTC
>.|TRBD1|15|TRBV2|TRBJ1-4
CASSRTGGTNEKLFF
TGTGCCAGCAGTCGCACAGGGGGAACTAATGAAAAACTGTTTTTT
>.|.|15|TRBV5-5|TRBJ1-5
CASSRDNYSNQPQHF
TGTGCCAGCAGTCGGGACAACTATAGCAATCAGCCCCAGCATTTT
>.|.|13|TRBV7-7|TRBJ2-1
CASSSGPGNEQFF
TGTGCTAGCAGCTCGGGACCCGGCAACGAGCAGTTCTTC
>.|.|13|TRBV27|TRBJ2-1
CASSQYQSNEQFF
TGTGCCAGCAGCCAATATCAAAGCAATGAGCAGTTCTTC
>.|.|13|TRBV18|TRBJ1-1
CASSPLDTPRTFF
TGTGCCAGCTCACCCCTGGACACTCCGAGGACTTTCTTT
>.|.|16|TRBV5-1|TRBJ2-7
CASSLWSGATTYEQYF
TGCGCCAGCAGCTTGTGGTCGGGGGCCACGACCTACGAGCAGTACTTC
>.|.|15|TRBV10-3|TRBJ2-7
CAISDSGTSSYEQYF
TGTGCCATCAGTGATTCCGGAACCTCGTCCTACGAGCAGTACTTC
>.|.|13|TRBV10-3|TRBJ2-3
CAISEDTTDTQYF
TGTGCCATCAGTGAGGACACCACAGATACGCAGTATTTT
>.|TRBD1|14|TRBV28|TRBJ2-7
CASRAGGISYEQYF
TGTGCCAGCAGAGCAGGGGGTATCTCCTACGAGCAGTACTTC
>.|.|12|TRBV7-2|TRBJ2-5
CASSLAYETQYF
TGTGCCAGCAGCCTCGCTTACGAGACCCAGTACTTC
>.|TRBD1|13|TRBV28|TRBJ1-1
CASSTPGGTEAFF
TGTGCCAGCAGTACACCAGGGGGCACTGAAGCTTTCTTT
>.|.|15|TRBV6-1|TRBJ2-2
CASSDFYYLAGELFF
TGTGCCAGCAGTGACTTTTATTACCTCGCCGGGGAGCTGTTTTTT
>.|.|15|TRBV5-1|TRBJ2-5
CASSLVGPGQETQYF
TGCGCCAGCAGCTTGGTAGGTCCCGGCCAAGAGACCCAGTACTTC
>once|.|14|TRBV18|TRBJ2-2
CASSRTGNTGELFF
TGTGCCAGCTCCCGAACAGGGAACACCGGGGAGCTGTTTTTT
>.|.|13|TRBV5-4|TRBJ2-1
CASTRDSYNEQFF
TGTGCCAGCACCCGGGACTCCTACAATGAGCAGTTCTTC
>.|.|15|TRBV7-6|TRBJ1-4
CASSFTLVVGEKLFF
TGTGCCAGCAGCTTTACTCTCGTGGTCGGGGAAAAACTGTTTTTT
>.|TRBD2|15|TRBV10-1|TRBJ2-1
CASSPTAGAYNEQFF
TGCGCCAGCAGCCCGACAGCGGGGGCCTACAATGAGCAGTTCTTC
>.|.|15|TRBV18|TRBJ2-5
CASSPDPGGQETQYF
TGTGCCAGCTCACCAGATCCGGGCGGACAAGAGACCCAGTACTTC
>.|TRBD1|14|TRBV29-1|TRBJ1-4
CSAHIGTANEKLFF
TGCAGCGCCCATATCGGGACAGCGAATGAAAAACTGTTTTTT